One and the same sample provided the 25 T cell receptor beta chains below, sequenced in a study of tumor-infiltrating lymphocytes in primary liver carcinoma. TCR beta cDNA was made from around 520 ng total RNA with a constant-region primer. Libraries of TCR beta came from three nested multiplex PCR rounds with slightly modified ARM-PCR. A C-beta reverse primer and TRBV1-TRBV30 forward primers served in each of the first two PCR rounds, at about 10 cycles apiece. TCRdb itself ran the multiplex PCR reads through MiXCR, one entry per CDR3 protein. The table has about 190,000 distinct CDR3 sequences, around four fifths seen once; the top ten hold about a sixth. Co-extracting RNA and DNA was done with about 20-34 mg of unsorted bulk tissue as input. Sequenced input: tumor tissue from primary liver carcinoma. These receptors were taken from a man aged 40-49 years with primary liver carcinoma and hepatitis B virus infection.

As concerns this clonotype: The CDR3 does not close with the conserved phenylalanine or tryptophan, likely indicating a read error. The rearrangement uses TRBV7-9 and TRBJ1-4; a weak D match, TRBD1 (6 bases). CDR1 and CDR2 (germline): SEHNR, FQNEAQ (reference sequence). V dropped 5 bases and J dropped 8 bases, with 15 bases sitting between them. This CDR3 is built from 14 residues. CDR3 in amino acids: CASSLLGGWEKLFS. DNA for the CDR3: TGTGCCAGCAGCCTCCTCGGGGGCTGGGAAAAACTGTTTTCA.

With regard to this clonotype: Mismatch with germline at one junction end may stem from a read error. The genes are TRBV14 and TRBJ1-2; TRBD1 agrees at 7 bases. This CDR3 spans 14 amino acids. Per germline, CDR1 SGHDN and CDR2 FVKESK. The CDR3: CTSRQVDRARGYTF. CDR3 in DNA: TGTACCAGCAGGCAAGTAGACAGGGCAAGAGGCTACACCTTC. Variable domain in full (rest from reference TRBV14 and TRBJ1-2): EAGVTQFPSHSVIEKGQTVTLRCDPISGHDNLYWYRRVMGKEIKFLLHFVKESKQDESGMPNNRFLAERTGGTYSTLKVQPAELEDSGVYFCTSRQVDRARGYTFGSGTRLTVV.

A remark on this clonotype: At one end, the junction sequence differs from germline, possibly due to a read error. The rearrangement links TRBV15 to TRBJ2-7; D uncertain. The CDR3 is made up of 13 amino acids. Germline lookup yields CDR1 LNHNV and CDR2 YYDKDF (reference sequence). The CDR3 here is CPTSRDQNYEQYF. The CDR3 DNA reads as TGTCCCACCAGCAGAGATCAGAACTACGAGCAGTACTTC.

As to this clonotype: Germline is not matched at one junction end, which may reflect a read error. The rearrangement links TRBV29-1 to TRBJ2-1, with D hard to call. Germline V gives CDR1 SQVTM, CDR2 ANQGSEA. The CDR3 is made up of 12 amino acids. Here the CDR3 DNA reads TGCATCGTTGTTTGGGCTACCAATGAGCAGATCTTC. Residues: CIVVWATNEQIF.

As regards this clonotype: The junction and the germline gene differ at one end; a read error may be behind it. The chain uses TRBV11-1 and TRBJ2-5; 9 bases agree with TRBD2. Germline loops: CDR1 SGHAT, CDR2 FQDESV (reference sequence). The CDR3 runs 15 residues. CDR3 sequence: CGSTLTGLAGKTQYF. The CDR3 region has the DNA TGTGGCAGCACCCTCACGGGTCTAGCGGGAAAGACCCAGTACTTC.

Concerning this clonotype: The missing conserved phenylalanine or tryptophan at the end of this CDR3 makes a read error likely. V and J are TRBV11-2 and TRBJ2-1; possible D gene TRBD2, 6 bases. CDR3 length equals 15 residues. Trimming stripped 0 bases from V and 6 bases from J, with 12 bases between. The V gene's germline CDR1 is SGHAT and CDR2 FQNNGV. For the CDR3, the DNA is TGTGCCAGCAGCTTAGATGGTGGACTAATCAATGAGCAGTTCTTA. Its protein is CASSLDGGLINEQFL.

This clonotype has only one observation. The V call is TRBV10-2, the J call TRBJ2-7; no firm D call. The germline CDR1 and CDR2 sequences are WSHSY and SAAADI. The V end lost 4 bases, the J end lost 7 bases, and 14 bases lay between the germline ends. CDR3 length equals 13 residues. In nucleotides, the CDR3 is TGCGCCAGCAGTGGGGCACACTACTATGAGCAGTACTTC. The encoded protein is CASSGAHYYEQYF.

The CDR3, as DNA: TGTGCCAGCAGCTTATGGGGACCAGTGCGGACATCCGGGGAGCTGTTTTTT. The encoded protein is CASSLWGPVRTSGELFF. This chain links TRBV5-6 with TRBJ2-2, with D perhaps given as TRBD1 or TRBD2 (5 bases each). Germline-derived CDR1 and CDR2 are SGHDT and YYEEEE. Trimming took 2 bases from V and 6 from J, leaving 20 bases between them. The CDR3 covers 17 residues. The full variable domain, completed using reference TRBV5-6 and TRBJ2-2, is DAGVTQSPTHLIKTRGQQVTLRCSPKSGHDTVSWYQQALGQGPQFIFQYYEEEERQRGNFPDRFSGHQFPNYSSELNVNALLLGDSALYLCASSLWGPVRTSGELFFGEGSRLTVL.

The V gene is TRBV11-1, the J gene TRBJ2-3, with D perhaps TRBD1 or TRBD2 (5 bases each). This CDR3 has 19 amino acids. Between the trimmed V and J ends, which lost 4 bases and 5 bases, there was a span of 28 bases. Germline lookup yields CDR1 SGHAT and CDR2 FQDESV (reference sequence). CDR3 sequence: CASSSGGSSVVARRDTQYF. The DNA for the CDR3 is TGTGCCAGCAGCTCTGGGGGAAGCTCTGTTGTGGCCCGCAGAGATACGCAGTATTTT.

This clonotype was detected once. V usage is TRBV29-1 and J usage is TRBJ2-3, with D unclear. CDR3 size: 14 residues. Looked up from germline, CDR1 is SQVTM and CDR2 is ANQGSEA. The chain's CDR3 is CRVALVLRTDTQYF. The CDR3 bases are TGCAGAGTGGCCCTCGTACTGCGCACAGATACGCAGTATTTT.

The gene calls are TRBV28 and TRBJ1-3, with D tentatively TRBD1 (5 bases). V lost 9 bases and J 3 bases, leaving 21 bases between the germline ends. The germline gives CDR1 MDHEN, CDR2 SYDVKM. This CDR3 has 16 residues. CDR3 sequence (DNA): TGTGCCAGTAGCTTCTCCCTGGCAGGGAGTGGAAACACCATATATTTT. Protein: CASSFSLAGSGNTIYF.

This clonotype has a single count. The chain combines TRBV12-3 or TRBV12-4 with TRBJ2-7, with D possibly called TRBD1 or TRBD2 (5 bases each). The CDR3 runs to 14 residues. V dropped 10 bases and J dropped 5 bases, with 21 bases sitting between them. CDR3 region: CANRSSPTGHEQYF. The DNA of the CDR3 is TGTGCCAACCGTTCTAGCCCCACAGGTCACGAGCAGTACTTC.

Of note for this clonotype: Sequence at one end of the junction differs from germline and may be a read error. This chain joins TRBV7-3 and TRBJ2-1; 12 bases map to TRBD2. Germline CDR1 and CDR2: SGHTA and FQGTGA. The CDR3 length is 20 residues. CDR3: CASNLTSGLAGGQGHNEQFF. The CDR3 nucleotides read TGTGCTAGCAACTTAACTAGCGGTCTAGCGGGAGGGCAGGGCCACAATGAGCAGTTCTTC.

CDR3 DNA sequence: TGTGCCAGCAGCTCGAACCTACATGGGCGGGCGTACAATGAGCAGTTCTTC. Protein sequence: CASSSNLHGRAYNEQFF. The rearrangement uses TRBV5-6 and TRBJ2-1; D may be TRBD2 (5 bases). This CDR3 contains 17 residues. Germline loops: CDR1 SGHDT, CDR2 YYEEEE. V was cut by 3 bases and J by 4 bases, with 20 bases left in between.

CDR3 sequence (DNA): TGTGCCAGCAGCGTAATCAGACTAGCGGGACGAGAGACCCAGTACTTC. Its translation: CASSVIRLAGRETQYF. The chain recombines TRBV25-1 with TRBJ2-5; 11 bases are a match to TRBD2. J gave up 4 bases and V 6 bases, and 10 bases lay outside the gene matches. The CDR3 consists of 16 residues. Germline values: CDR1 MGHDK, CDR2 SYGVNS. Combining the CDR3 with reference TRBV25-1 and TRBJ2-5 gives the whole variable domain EADIYQTPRYLVIGTGKKITLECSQTMGHDKMYWYQQDPGMELHLIHYSYGVNSTEKGDLSSESTVSRIRTEHFPLTLESARPSHTSQYLCASSVIRLAGRETQYFGPGTRLLVL.

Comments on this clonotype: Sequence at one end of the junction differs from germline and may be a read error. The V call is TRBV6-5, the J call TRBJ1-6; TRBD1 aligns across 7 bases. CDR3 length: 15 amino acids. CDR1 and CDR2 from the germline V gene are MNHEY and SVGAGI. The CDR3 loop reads CVSRVEQGWYLPLHF. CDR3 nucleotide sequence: TGTGTCAGCAGGGTTGAACAGGGGTGGTATTTACCCCTCCACTTT.

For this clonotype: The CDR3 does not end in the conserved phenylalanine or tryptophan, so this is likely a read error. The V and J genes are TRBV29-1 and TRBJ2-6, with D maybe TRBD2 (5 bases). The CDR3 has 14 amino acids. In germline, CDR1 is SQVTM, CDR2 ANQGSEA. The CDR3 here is CSVGVQGGANVLTL. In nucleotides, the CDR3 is TGTAGCGTTGGCGTCCAAGGTGGGGCCAACGTCCTGACTCTC.

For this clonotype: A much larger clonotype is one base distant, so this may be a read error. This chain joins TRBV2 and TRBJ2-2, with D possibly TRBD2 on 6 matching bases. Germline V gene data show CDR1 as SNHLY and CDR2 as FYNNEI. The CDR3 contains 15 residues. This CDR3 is CASREKGTGLSELFF. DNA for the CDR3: TGTGCCAGCCGTGAAAAGGGGACGGGACTTTCGGAGCTGTTTTTT.

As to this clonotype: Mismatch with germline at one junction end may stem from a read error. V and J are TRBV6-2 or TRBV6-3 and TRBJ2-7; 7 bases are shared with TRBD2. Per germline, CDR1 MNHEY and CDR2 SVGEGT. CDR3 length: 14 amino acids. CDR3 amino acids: CASSYSTSPYKQYF. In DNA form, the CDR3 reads TGTGCCAGCAGTTACTCGACTAGCCCCTACAAGCAATACTTC.

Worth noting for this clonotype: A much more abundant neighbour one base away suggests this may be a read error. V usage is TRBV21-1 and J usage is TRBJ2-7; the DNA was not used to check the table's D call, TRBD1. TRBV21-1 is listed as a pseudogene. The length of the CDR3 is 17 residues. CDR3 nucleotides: TGTGCCAGCAGCCGAACTCCCTCGGCGACAGTGGCGCGCGAGCAGTACTTC. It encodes CASSRTPSATVAREQYF.

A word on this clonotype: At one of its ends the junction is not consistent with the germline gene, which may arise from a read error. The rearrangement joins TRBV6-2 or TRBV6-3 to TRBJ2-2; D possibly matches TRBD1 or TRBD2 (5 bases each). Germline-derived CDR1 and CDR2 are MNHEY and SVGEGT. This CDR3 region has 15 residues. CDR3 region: CASIPGTLNTRELFF. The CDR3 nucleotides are TGCGCCAGCATTCCTGGGACGTTAAACACCAGGGAGCTGTTTTTT.

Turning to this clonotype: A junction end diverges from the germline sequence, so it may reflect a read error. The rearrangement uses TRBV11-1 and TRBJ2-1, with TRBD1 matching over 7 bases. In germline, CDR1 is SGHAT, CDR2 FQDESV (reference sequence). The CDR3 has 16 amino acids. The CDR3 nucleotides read TGTGCCAGCAGCCCTGGTCTAGGGGGCGACTACATTGAGCAGTTCTTC. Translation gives CASSPGLGGDYIEQFF.

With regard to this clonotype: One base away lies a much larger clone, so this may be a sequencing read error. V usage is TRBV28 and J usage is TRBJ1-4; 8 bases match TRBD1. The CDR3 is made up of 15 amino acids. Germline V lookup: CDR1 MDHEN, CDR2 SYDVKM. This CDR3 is CASSYRTGSNEELFF. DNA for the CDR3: TGTGCCAGCAGTTATCGGACAGGGAGTAATGAAGAACTGTTTTTT.

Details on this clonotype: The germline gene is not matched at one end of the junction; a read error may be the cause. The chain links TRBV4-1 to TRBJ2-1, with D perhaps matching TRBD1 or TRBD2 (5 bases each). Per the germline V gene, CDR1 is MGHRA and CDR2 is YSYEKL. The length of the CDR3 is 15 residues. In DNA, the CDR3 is TGCGCCAGCAGCCAAGAAGGGACCGCGGACCGGAAGCAGTTTTTC. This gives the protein CASSQEGTADRKQFF.

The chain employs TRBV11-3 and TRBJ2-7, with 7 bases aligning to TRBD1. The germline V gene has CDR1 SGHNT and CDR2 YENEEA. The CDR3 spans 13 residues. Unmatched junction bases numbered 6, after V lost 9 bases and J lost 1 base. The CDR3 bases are TGTGCCAGTTGTGTGGGACAGTCCTACGAGCAGTACTTC. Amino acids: CASCVGQSYEQYF.